This T cell receptor beta chain was profiled in a study of T cells in Graves' hyperthyroidism and ophthalmopathy. At least ten counts were recorded for this clonotype. The CDR3 has 13 amino acids. Trimming shortened V by 0 bases and J by 0 bases, and 5 bases separated the two germline ends. Germline-derived CDR1 and CDR2 are GTSNPN and SVGIG (reference sequence). RNA transcripts yielded amplified TCR beta CDR3 regions. Primed by the HTBI set, a first-round RT-PCR was run on the TCR CDR3. MiXCR, applied by TCRdb to the multiplex PCR reads, yields one record per CDR3 protein. The top ten clones hold 3% to 4% of a sample with under 600,000 distinct CDR3 sequences, around 15% of them seen once.

This TCR was recovered from a woman between 40 and 55 years old with Graves' ophthalmopathy. The chain joins TRBV30 to TRBJ1-1, with D unclear. The sequencing input was blood. This CDR3 reads CAWSVLMNTEAFF. CDR3 DNA sequence: TGTGCCTGGAGTGTACTGATGAACACTGAAGCTTTCTTT.